Listed below are T cell receptor beta chains from one sample, sequenced in a study of T cells in Graves' hyperthyroidism and ophthalmopathy. In TCRdb, the multiplex PCR reads were re-called with MiXCR into one record per CDR3 protein. The data contain approximately 490,000 distinct CDR3 sequences, roughly 22% of them seen just once; the ten biggest clones take up around 50%. Sample: blood. The receptors shown here come from a woman in her seventies with Graves' ophthalmopathy. Each CDR3 is given with its conserved first and last residue. D genes are given only for firm matches. The size field is filled for only some rows; it gives once, few, many or a size class.

J: TRBJ2-1; D: TRBD2; V: TRBV9; size: few; DNA: TGTGCCAGCAGCGTAGGTGGACTAGCTAATGAGCAGTTCTTC; CDR3: CASSVGGLANEQFF
J: TRBJ1-2; D: NA; V: TRBV20-1; size: NA; DNA: TGCAGTGCTAGAGTGGGGGTTAACTATGGCTACACCTTC; CDR3: CSARVGVNYGYTF
J: TRBJ2-7; D: NA; V: TRBV24-1; size: NA; DNA: TGTGCCACCAGTGACGCTAGCTCCTACGAGCAGTACTTC; CDR3: CATSDASSYEQYF
J: TRBJ2-7; D: TRBD2; V: TRBV10-1; size: NA; DNA: TGCGCCAGCAGTTCTAGCGGGCTTAACCCCTACGAGCAGTACTTC; CDR3: CASSSSGLNPYEQYF
J: TRBJ1-2; D: NA; V: TRBV7-2; size: many; DNA: TGTGCCAGCAGCTTTTCTGGGGGGACTGACTATGGCTACACCTTC; CDR3: CASSFSGGTDYGYTF
J: TRBJ1-2; D: NA; V: TRBV6-1; size: few; DNA: TGTGCCACCCTACAAGGATTGAACTATGGCTACACCTTC; CDR3: CATLQGLNYGYTF
J: TRBJ2-1; D: NA; V: TRBV29-1; size: few; DNA: TGCAGCGTCGCCGAATTAGATGAGCAGTTCTTC; CDR3: CSVAELDEQFF
J: TRBJ2-5; D: NA; V: TRBV20-1; size: NA; DNA: TGCAGTGCTAGTTGGGGGGAGACCCAGTACTTC; CDR3: CSASWGETQYF
J: TRBJ2-1; D: NA; V: TRBV7-3; size: NA; DNA: TGTGCCAGCAGCTCAGGAACAGGGCCCCCCAATGAGCAGTTCTTC; CDR3: CASSSGTGPPNEQFF
J: TRBJ2-7; D: TRBD1; V: TRBV28; size: NA; DNA: TGTGCCAGCACCCCTACAGGGGTCTCCTACGAGCAGTACTTC; CDR3: CASTPTGVSYEQYF
J: TRBJ2-3; D: TRBD2; V: TRBV28; size: NA; DNA: TGTGCCAGCAGTTTAAGAGCGGGGGCCGGGCAAGATACGCAGTATTTT; CDR3: CASSLRAGAGQDTQYF
J: TRBJ1-2; D: NA; V: TRBV27; size: many; DNA: TGTGCCAGCAGTCGGGGGGAGGAGAGCTACACCTTC; CDR3: CASSRGEESYTF
J: TRBJ2-7; D: TRBD1; V: TRBV29-1; size: NA; DNA: TGCAGCGTGGAACAGGGGGTAGCTTCCGAGCAGTACTTC; CDR3: CSVEQGVASEQYF
J: TRBJ1-4; D: TRBD1; V: TRBV5-1; size: few; DNA: TGCGCCAGCAGCTCAGGGGGCGCGGATGAAAAACTGTTTTTT; CDR3: CASSSGGADEKLFF
J: TRBJ1-2; D: NA; V: TRBV7-2; size: NA; DNA: TGTGCCAGCAGCTTAGGGGGTTTGTTGACGGCTGGCTACACCTTC; CDR3: CASSLGGLLTAGYTF
J: TRBJ2-5; D: TRBD2; V: TRBV11-2; size: NA; DNA: TGTGCCAGCAGCTTAGGGACGGGGAGGGGATACTTC; CDR3: CASSLGTGRGYF
J: TRBJ1-1; D: NA; V: TRBV29-1; size: NA; DNA: TGCAGCGTGGCCCGCCGAATTGACAGGTCTTCTGAAGCTTTCTTT; CDR3: CSVARRIDRSSEAFF
J: TRBJ2-2; D: NA; V: TRBV27; size: NA; DNA: TGTGCCAGCAGTTTAGTTCAGGGGGGCACCGGGGAGCTGTTTTTT; CDR3: CASSLVQGGTGELFF
J: TRBJ2-7; D: NA; V: TRBV6-1; size: NA; DNA: TGTGCCAGCAGCCAGGGGGGGGGGTACTACGAGCAGTACTTC; CDR3: CASSQGGGYYEQYF
J: TRBJ2-3; D: TRBD2; V: TRBV6-5; size: NA; DNA: TGTGCCAGCAGTTACCCGGTCGGGACTAGCGGGACTGCTAGCACAGATACGCAGTATTTT; CDR3: CASSYPVGTSGTASTDTQYF
J: TRBJ2-1; D: TRBD1; V: TRBV11-3; size: NA; DNA: TGTGCCAGCAGCTTAGATAGGAACAGGGGGAATGAGCAGTTCTTC; CDR3: CASSLDRNRGNEQFF
J: TRBJ1-2; D: NA; V: TRBV6-1; size: NA; DNA: TGTGCCAGCGGGCAGGGTTACTATGGCTACACCTTC; CDR3: CASGQGYYGYTF
J: TRBJ2-2; D: NA; V: TRBV6-1; size: many; DNA: TGTGCCAGCAGTTCCCGTCGTGAACGTTCTTGGGCCGGGGAGCTGTTTTTT; CDR3: CASSSRRERSWAGELFF
J: TRBJ1-2; D: NA; V: TRBV11-2; size: few; DNA: TGTGCCAGCAGCTTAAATACTAACTATGGCTACACCTTC; CDR3: CASSLNTNYGYTF
J: TRBJ1-4; D: NA; V: TRBV12-3/TRBV12-4; size: many; DNA: TGTGCCAGCAGTTCACAGACACTCCCCAATGAAAAACTGTTTTTT; CDR3: CASSSQTLPNEKLFF
J: TRBJ1-2; D: TRBD1; V: TRBV5-8; size: NA; DNA: TGTGCCAGCAGCCTCGGACAGGGCCCGTCGGAAACCTTC; CDR3: CASSLGQGPSETF